These 20 T cell receptor beta chains were sequenced from one sample in a study of T-cell memory formation after mild COVID-19. Each CDR3 protein gets one entry after TCRdb re-called the 5' RACE reads with MiXCR. Among around 83,000 distinct CDR3 sequences, around a quarter were seen once, and the ten largest hold under 55%. The sequenced sample consisted of PBMCs or a T cell subset sorted from them (not recorded which). The origin of the receptors is a man between 18 and 35 years old who had mild COVID-19 (a few samples of this study predate the infection). Cell type and time point are not known.

The rearrangement links TRBV10-3 to TRBJ2-7, with D possibly TRBD2 on 6 matching bases. This CDR3 is built from 16 residues. V was trimmed by 5 bases and J by 7 bases, leaving 24 bases between them. Germline CDR1 is ENHRY and CDR2 is SYGVKD. This chain's CDR3 is CAISKGAGLTRGEQYF. CDR3 DNA: TGTGCCATCAGTAAGGGAGCGGGCCTAACCCGAGGGGAGCAGTACTTC.

The V call is TRBV20-1, the J call TRBJ2-5; TRBD2 agrees at 10 bases. There are 16 residues in the CDR3. The germline V gene encodes CDR1 DFQATT and CDR2 SNEGSKA (reference sequence). After removal of 6 bases from V and 1 base from J, the junction contained 11 bases not matched to a gene. This CDR3 is CSASKGLAETQETQYF. CDR3 DNA: TGCAGTGCGTCGAAAGGACTAGCGGAAACCCAAGAGACCCAGTACTTC.

This clonotype was seen a handful of times. The DNA of the CDR3 is TGCAGCGTTGAAGACAGGGCCGTAAGGAATGAGCAGTTCTTC. It specifies CSVEDRAVRNEQFF. This chain joins TRBV29-1 and TRBJ2-1, with D perhaps TRBD1 (5 bases). Trimming took off 0 bases at V and 7 bases at J, with 13 bases between the two ends. The CDR3 extends over 14 amino acids. The germline gives CDR1 SQVTM, CDR2 ANQGSEA.

V is TRBV6-2 or TRBV6-3 and J is TRBJ2-1; TRBD2 aligns across 7 bases. CDR1 is MNHEY, CDR2 SVGEGT, per germline. Trimming cost V 6 bases and J 4 bases; bases outside gene matches: 12. The CDR3 is 16 amino acids. CDR3 sequence (DNA): TGTGCCAGCAGACTATCCGGTCCCGGGGGGTACAATGAGCAGTTCTTC. This encodes CASRLSGPGGYNEQFF.

The chain is built from TRBV4-1 and TRBJ2-5; D ambiguous. V shed 0 bases and J shed 5 bases, with 13 bases lying between them. The germline V gene has CDR1 MGHRA and CDR2 YSYEKL. There are 15 residues in the CDR3. This CDR3 reads CASSQDFVEVETQYF. CDR3 DNA: TGCGCCAGCAGCCAAGATTTCGTTGAGGTGGAGACCCAGTACTTC.

This clonotype showed up just a few times. This rearrangement joins TRBV5-1 to TRBJ1-2; D is perhaps TRBD1 (5 bases). Germline V gene lookup returns CDR1 SGHRS and CDR2 YFSETQ. The CDR3 consists of 15 residues. V was cut by 3 bases and J by 2 bases, with 14 bases left in between. In nucleotides, the CDR3 is TGCGCCAGCAGCTCCGGCATGACAGAGAACTATGGCTACACCTTC. This encodes CASSSGMTENYGYTF.

V is TRBV5-6 and J is TRBJ2-7, with TRBD2 matching over 8 bases. The CDR3 spans 16 residues. Germline-derived CDR1 and CDR2 are SGHDT and YYEEEE. With V trimmed by 0 bases and J by 4 bases, 9 bases remained unmatched. The CDR3 sequence: CASSLAGGGIPYEQYF. The CDR3 DNA is TGTGCCAGCAGCTTGGCCGGCGGGGGGATTCCTTACGAGCAGTACTTC.

CDR3 amino acids: CASSTTGRVYTF. The CDR3 DNA is TGTGCCAGCAGTACCACAGGGAGGGTCTACACCTTC. The chain has TRBV27 and TRBJ1-2, with TRBD1 as a possible D gene (6 bases). The CDR3 contains 12 residues. V was shortened by 5 bases and J by 10 bases, with 14 bases between the two germline ends. CDR1 and CDR2 from the germline V gene are MNHEY and SMNVEV (reference sequence).

The chain recombines TRBV12-3 or TRBV12-4 with TRBJ2-5; possible D gene TRBD2, 6 bases. The CDR3 extends over 15 amino acids. V lost 5 bases to trimming and J lost 2 bases, with 15 bases between them. CDR3 sequence (DNA): TGTGCCAGCAGTCCCTGGGGAGGAAAACAAGAGACCCAGTACTTC. It translates to CASSPWGGKQETQYF.

The V gene is TRBV5-1, the J gene TRBJ2-2; D might be TRBD1 (6 bases). The germline CDR1 and CDR2 sequences are SGHRS and YFSETQ. V was pared by 0 bases and J by 3 bases, with 9 bases between. This CDR3 contains 15 residues. CDR3 residues: CASSLGTVDTGELFF. CDR3 DNA: TGCGCCAGCAGCTTGGGGACAGTGGACACCGGGGAGCTGTTTTTT.

This clonotype was recorded a few times. The V call is TRBV12-3 or TRBV12-4, the J call TRBJ1-2; D not certain. V lost 3 bases and J 2 bases, leaving 7 bases between the germline ends. The CDR3 length is 13 residues. Here the CDR3 DNA reads TGTGCCAGCAGTTTGAACCCAAACTATGGCTACACCTTC. As protein: CASSLNPNYGYTF.

The V call is TRBV15, the J call TRBJ2-3; 10 nucleotides align to TRBD2. CDR1 and CDR2 from the germline V gene are LNHNV and YYDKDF (reference sequence). The V segment lost 5 bases and the J segment 4 bases; nucleotides outside the gene matches: 6. This CDR3 comprises 15 residues. As DNA, the CDR3 is TGTGCCACCAGCTCTAGCGGGGGATTCGCAGATACGCAGTATTTT. This gives the protein CATSSSGGFADTQYF.

This clonotype has more than one count but fewer than ten. V and J are TRBV27 and TRBJ1-5; no reliable D call. The V end was cut by 3 bases, the J end by 5 bases, with 11 bases between. Germline loops: CDR1 MNHEY, CDR2 SMNVEV (reference sequence). This CDR3 is built from 14 residues. The CDR3 coding sequence is TGTGCCAGCAGTTTGGCGATGTTTGATCAGCCCCAGCATTTT. Translated: CASSLAMFDQPQHF.

The chain carries TRBV20-1 and TRBJ1-5, with a weak D call TRBD1 (5 bases). The CDR3 has 14 residues. Deletions cut 6 bases from V and 6 bases from J, with 18 bases between. Germline CDR1 is DFQATT and CDR2 is SNEGSKA (reference sequence). The CDR3 DNA follows: TGCAGTGCCCCGGGGCAGGGAGGCTTTCAGCCCCAGCATTTT. Protein product: CSAPGQGGFQPQHF.

The CDR3 coding sequence is TGTGCCAGCAGTTACTCGGCAGGGGGCTACACTGAAGCTTTCTTT. It yields the protein CASSYSAGGYTEAFF. The chain carries TRBV6-5 and TRBJ1-1; TRBD1 agrees at 8 bases. Trimming removed 0 bases from V and 3 bases from J; junction bases left unmatched: 3. Germline V lookup: CDR1 MNHEY, CDR2 SVGAGI. The CDR3 is made up of 15 amino acids.

CDR3 loop: CASSVPVRDRGYGYTF. CDR3 nucleotide sequence: TGTGCCAGCAGCGTTCCGGTTAGGGACAGGGGCTATGGCTACACCTTC. The genes are TRBV7-9 and TRBJ1-2, with 10 bases aligning to TRBD1. Per the germline V gene, CDR1 is SEHNR and CDR2 is FQNEAQ (reference sequence). Trimming at V came to 5 bases and at J to 4 bases, leaving 10 bases not matched to a gene. CDR3 length: 16 residues.

The V gene is TRBV5-1, the J gene TRBJ2-1; 7 nucleotides line up with TRBD1. Germline trimming cut 0 bases from V and 7 bases from J; bases unmatched to any gene: 10. The CDR3 is 16 amino acids. Germline V CDR1 and CDR2: SGHRS, YFSETQ. CDR3 sequence (DNA): TGCGCCAGCAGCTTGGAAGGGACAGTCTCGGGGAATGAGCAGTTCTTC. Translation: CASSLEGTVSGNEQFF.

The genes are TRBV25-1 and TRBJ1-1; the D is unclear. CDR1 is MGHDK, CDR2 SYGVNS, per germline. The CDR3 contains 12 residues. V was clipped by 8 bases and J by 1 base, with 8 bases between them. The CDR3 coding sequence is TGTGCCAGCCGGCGGGCGAACACTGAAGCTTTCTTT. Its translation: CASRRANTEAFF.

This clonotype was observed a few times. The chain joins TRBV3-1 to TRBJ2-1; 9 bases line up with TRBD2. This CDR3 is 14 amino acids long. V lost 8 bases and J lost 3; bases outside the gene matches: 5. Germline assignment: CDR1 LGHDT and CDR2 YNNKEL (reference sequence). CDR3 sequence (DNA): TGTGCCAGCGAAGCGGGGGGTTACTACAATGAGCAGTTCTTC. Protein product: CASEAGGYYNEQFF.

This clonotype was counted a few times. The rearrangement joins TRBV20-1 to TRBJ1-2; 7 nucleotides agree with TRBD1. V lost 5 bases and J lost 1; bases outside the gene matches: 7. The CDR3 runs 14 residues. The germline CDR1 and CDR2 sequences are DFQATT and SNEGSKA (reference sequence). CDR3 nucleotides: TGCAGTGCTTATCTAGGGGGCCTTAACTATGGCTACACCTTC. Its protein is CSAYLGGLNYGYTF.